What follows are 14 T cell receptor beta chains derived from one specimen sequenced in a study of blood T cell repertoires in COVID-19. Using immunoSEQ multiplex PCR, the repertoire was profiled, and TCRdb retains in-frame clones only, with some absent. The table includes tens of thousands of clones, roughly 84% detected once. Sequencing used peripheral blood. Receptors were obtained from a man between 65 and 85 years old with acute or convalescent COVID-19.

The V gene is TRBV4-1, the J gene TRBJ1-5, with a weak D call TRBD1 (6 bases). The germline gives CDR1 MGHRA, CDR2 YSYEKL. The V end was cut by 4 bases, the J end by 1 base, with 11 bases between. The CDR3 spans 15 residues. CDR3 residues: CASSPGDASNQPQHF. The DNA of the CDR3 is TGCGCCAGCAGCCCAGGGGACGCGAGCAATCAGCCCCAGCATTTT.

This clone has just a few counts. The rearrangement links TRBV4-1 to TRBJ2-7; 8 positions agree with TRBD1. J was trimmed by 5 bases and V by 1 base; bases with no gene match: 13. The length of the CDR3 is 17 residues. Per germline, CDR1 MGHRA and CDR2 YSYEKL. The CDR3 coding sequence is TGCGCCAGCAGCCAAGCTATCTTTGGACAGGGTGTCCACGAGCAGTACTTC. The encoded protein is CASSQAIFGQGVHEQYF.

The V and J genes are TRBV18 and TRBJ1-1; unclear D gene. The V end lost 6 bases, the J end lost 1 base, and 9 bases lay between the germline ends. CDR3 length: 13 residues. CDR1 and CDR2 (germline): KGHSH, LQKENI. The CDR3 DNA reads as TGTGCCAGCTCGCCCACAGAGAACACTGAAGCTTTCTTT. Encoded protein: CASSPTENTEAFF. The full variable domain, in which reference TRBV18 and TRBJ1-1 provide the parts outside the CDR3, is NAGVMQNPRHLVRRRGQEARLRCSPMKGHSHVYWYRQLPEEGLKFMVYLQKENIIDESGMPKERFSAEFPKEGPSILRIQQVVRGDSAAYFCASSPTENTEAFFGQGTRLTVV.

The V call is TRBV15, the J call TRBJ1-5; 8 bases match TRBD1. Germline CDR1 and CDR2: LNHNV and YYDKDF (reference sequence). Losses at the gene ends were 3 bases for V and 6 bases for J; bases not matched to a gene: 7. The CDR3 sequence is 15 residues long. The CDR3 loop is CATSRDRDKGQPQHF. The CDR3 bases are TGTGCCACCAGCAGGGACAGGGATAAAGGTCAGCCCCAGCATTTT.

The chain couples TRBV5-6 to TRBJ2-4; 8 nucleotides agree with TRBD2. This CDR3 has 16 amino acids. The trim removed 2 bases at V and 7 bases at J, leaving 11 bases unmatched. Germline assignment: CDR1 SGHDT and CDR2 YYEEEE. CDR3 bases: TGTGCCAGCAGCTTTGGCCAACCCGGGGGGGTTAACATTCAGTACTTC. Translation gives CASSFGQPGGVNIQYF.

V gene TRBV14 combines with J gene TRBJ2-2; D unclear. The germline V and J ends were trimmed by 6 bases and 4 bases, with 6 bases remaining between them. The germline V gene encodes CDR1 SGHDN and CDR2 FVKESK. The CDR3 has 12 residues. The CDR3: CASSYITGELFF. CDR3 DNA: TGTGCCAGCAGTTACATCACCGGGGAGCTGTTTTTT. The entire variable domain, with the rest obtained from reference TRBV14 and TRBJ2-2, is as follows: EAGVTQFPSHSVIEKGQTVTLRCDPISGHDNLYWYRRVMGKEIKFLLHFVKESKQDESGMPNNRFLAERTGGTYSTLKVQPAELEDSGVYFCASSYITGELFFGEGSRLTVL.

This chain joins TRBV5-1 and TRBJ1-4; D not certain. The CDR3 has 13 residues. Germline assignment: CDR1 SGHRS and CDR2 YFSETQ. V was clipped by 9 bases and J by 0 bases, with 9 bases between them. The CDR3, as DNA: TGCGCCACTCGAGTTGCAACTAATGAAAAACTGTTTTTT. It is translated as CATRVATNEKLFF.

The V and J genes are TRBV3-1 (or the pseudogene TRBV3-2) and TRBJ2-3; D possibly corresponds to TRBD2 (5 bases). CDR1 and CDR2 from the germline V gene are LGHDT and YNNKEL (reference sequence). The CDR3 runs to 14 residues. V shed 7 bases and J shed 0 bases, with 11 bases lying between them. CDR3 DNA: TGTGCCAGCAAGGAGGCGGATAGCACAGATACGCAGTATTTT. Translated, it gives CASKEADSTDTQYF.

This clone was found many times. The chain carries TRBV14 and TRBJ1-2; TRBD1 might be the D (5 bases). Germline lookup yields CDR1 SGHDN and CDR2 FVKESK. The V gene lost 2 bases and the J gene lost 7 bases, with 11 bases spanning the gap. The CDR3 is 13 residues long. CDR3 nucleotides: TGTGCCAGCAGCCAATATGACAGAGGTGGCTACACCTTC. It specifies CASSQYDRGGYTF.

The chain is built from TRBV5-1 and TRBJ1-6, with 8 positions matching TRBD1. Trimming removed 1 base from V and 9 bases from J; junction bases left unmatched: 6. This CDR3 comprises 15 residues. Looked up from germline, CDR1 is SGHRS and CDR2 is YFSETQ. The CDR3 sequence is CASSLRQGAGSPLHF. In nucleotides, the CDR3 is TGCGCCAGCAGCTTGAGGCAGGGGGCTGGTTCACCCCTCCACTTT.

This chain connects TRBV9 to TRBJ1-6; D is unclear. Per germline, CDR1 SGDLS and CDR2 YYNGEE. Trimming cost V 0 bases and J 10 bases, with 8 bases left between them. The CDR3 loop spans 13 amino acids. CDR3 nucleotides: TGTGCCAGCAGCGTAGAAGCAGGATCACCCCTCCACTTT. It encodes CASSVEAGSPLHF.

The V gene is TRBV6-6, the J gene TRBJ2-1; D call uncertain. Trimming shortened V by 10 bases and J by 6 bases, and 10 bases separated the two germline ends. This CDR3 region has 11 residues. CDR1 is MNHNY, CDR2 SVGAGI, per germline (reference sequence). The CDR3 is CATSPGNEQFF. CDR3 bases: TGTGCCACCAGCCCGGGCAATGAGCAGTTCTTC.

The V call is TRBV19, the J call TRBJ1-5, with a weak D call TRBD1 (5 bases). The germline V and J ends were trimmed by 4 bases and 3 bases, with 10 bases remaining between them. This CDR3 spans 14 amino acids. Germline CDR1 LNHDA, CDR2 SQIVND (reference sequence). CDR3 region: CASSKGGTNQPQHF. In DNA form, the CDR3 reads TGTGCCAGTAGTAAGGGCGGGACCAATCAGCCCCAGCATTTT. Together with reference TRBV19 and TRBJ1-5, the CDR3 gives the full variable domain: DGGITQSPKYLFRKEGQNVTLSCEQNLNHDAMYWYRQDPGQGLRLIYYSQIVNDFQKGDIAEGYSVSREKKESFPLTVTSAQKNPTAFYLCASSKGGTNQPQHFGDGTRLSIL.

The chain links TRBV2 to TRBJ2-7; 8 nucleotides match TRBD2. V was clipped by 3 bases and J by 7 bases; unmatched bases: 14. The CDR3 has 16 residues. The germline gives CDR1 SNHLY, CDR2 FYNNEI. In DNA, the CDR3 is TGTGCCAGCAGTGACCTAGTGCCTAGCGGGCCGGAGGAGCAGTACTTC. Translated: CASSDLVPSGPEEQYF.